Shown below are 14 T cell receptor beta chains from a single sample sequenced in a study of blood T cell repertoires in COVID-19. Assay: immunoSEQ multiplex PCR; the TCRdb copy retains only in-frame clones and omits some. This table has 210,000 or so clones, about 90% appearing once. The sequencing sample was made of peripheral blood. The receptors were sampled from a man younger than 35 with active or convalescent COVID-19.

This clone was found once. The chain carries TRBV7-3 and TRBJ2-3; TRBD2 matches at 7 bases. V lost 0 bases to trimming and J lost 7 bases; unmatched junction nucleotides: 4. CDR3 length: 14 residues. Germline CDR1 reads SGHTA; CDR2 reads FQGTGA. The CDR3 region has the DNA TGTGCCAGCAGCTTAACGACGACTAGCAATACGCAGTATTTT. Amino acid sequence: CASSLTTTSNTQYF.

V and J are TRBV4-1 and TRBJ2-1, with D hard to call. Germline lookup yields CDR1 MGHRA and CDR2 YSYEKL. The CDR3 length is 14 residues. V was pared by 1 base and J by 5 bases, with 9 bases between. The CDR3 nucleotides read TGCGCCAGCAGCCAAGTGAGTCTCAACAATGAGCAGTTCTTC. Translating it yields CASSQVSLNNEQFF.

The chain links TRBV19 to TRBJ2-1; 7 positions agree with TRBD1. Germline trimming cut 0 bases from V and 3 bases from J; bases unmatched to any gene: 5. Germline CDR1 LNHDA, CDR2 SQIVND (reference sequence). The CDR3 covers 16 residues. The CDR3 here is CASSIDGQVDYNEQFF. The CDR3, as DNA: TGTGCCAGTAGTATAGACGGACAGGTGGACTACAATGAGCAGTTCTTC.

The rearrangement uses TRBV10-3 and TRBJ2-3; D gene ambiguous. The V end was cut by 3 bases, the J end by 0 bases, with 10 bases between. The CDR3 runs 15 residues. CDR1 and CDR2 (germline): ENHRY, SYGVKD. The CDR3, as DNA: TGTGCCATCAGTGACGGCGGCCCTAGCACAGATACGCAGTATTTT. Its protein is CAISDGGPSTDTQYF.

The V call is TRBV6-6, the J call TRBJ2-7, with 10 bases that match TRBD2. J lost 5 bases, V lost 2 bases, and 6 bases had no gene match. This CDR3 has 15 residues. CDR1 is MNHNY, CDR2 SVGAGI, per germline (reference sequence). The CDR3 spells CASSYALAGADEQYF. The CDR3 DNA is TGTGCCAGCAGTTACGCCCTAGCGGGAGCTGACGAGCAGTACTTC.

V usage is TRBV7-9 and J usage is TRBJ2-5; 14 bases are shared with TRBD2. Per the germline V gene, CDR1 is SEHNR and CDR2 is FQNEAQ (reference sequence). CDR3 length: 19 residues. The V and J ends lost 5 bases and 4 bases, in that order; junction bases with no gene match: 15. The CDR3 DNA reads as TGTGCCAGCAGCCAGGGGGGACTAGCGGGAGCATCACCGCCAGAGACCCAGTACTTC. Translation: CASSQGGLAGASPPETQYF.

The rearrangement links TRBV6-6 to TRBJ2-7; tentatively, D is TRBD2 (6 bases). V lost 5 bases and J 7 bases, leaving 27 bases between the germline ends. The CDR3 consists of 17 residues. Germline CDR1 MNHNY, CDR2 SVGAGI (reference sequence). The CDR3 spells CASSPRWDGSRPREQYF. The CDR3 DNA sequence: TGTGCCAGCAGTCCCAGGTGGGACGGGAGCCGGCCGAGAGAGCAGTACTTC.

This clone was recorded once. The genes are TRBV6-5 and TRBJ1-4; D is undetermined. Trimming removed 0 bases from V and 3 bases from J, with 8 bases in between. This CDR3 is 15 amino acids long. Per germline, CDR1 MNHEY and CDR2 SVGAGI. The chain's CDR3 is CASSYSQAANEKLFF. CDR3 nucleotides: TGTGCCAGCAGTTACTCGCAAGCGGCTAATGAAAAACTGTTTTTT.

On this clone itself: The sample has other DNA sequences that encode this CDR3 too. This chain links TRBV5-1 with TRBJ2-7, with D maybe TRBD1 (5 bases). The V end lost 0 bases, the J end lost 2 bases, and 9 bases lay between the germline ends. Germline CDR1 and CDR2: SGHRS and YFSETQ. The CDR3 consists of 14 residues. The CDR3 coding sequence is TGCGCCAGCAGCTTGGGGGCAGGGACCTACGAGCAGTACTTC. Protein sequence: CASSLGAGTYEQYF.

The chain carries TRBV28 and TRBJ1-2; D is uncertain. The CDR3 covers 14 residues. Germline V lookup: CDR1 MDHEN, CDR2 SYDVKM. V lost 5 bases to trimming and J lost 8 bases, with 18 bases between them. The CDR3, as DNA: TGTGCCAGCAGTCCCACCGGGCCCGGGAGGGGCTACACCTTC. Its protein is CASSPTGPGRGYTF.

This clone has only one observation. In DNA, the CDR3 is TGCGCCAGCAGCTTGGATGGCCCTGGGGCCAACGTCCTGACTTTC. This translates into CASSLDGPGANVLTF. The J gene is TRBJ2-6, the V gene TRBV5-1; no reliable D call. The CDR3 length is 15 residues. The germline gives CDR1 SGHRS, CDR2 YFSETQ. V was cut by 0 bases and J by 2 bases, with 6 bases left in between.

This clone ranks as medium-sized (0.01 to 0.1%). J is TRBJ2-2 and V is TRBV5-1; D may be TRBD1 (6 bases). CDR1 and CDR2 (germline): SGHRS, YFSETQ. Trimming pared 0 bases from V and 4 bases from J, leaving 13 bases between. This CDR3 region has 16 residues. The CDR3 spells CASSLDGGASTGELFF. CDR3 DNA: TGCGCCAGCAGCTTGGATGGGGGCGCCAGCACCGGGGAGCTGTTTTTT.

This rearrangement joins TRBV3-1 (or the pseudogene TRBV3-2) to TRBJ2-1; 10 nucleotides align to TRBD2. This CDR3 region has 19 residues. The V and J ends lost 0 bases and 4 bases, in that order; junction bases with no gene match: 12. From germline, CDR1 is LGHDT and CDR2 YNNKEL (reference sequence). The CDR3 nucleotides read TGTGCCAGCAGCCAAGACCCCATCTTGACTAGCGGGTTTTACAATGAGCAGTTCTTC. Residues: CASSQDPILTSGFYNEQFF.

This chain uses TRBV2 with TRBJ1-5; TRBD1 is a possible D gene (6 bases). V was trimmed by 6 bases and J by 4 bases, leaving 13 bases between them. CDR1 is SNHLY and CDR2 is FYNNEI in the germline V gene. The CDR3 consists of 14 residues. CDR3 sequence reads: CASSRGGPNQPQHF. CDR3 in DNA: TGTGCCAGCAGCCGAGGGGGACCAAATCAGCCCCAGCATTTT.